The 25 T cell receptor beta chains given below trace back to one sample, sequenced in a study of radiotherapy plus CTLA-4 blockade in lung cancer (dated by TCRdb to 2017 to 2018). Receptors were amplified or captured by the immunoSEQ multiplex PCR assay. The clones in this table, taken by TCRdb from immuneACCESS, are in-frame only. Not every clone is retained; where verified, under half of the shortfall comes from an unresolved V gene, and the cause of the rest is unknown. A total of 55,000 to 80,000 clones appear in this sample, approximately 80% of them only once. 7.1% of the sample rests with the top ten. Sequences were derived from peripheral blood, sampled from a patient treated with radiotherapy plus ipilimumab. Every receptor here comes from a human donor with non-small cell lung cancer who had a complete response to radiotherapy plus ipilimumab.

With regard to this clone: The junction shows a germline mismatch at one end, possibly a read error. The chain recombines TRBV7-7 with TRBJ2-3, with D perhaps matching TRBD2 (5 bases). The CDR3 extends over 16 amino acids. Germline CDR1 and CDR2: SSHAT and FNYEAQ (reference sequence). This CDR3 is CASSLGGLPGTDTQYF. The DNA of the CDR3 is TGTGCTAGCAGCTTGGGCGGACTCCCCGGGACAGATACGCAGTATTTT.

This chain connects TRBV7-2 to TRBJ2-1; tentative D call: TRBD1 (5 bases). The CDR3 contains 13 residues. In germline, CDR1 is SGHTA, CDR2 FQGNSA. V shed 2 bases and J shed 8 bases, with 10 bases lying between them. CDR3 coding DNA: TGTGCCAGCAGCTTAATAGGCAGGGATGAGCAGTTCTTC. Translated: CASSLIGRDEQFF.

V gene TRBV2 combines with J gene TRBJ2-1, with 12 bases lining up with TRBD2. The CDR3 is 15 amino acids. The germline gives CDR1 SNHLY, CDR2 FYNNEI. With 4 bases clipped from V and 6 bases from J, the junction kept 4 bases outside the gene matches. The DNA for the CDR3 is TGTGCCAGCAGTGGGGGACTAGCGGGTCTCAATGAGCAGTTCTTC. Translation gives CASSGGLAGLNEQFF.

The chain combines TRBV25-1 with TRBJ1-2; a possible D gene is TRBD1 (5 bases). The V end lost 5 bases, the J end lost 6 bases, and 13 bases lay between the germline ends. Per the germline V gene, CDR1 is MGHDK and CDR2 is SYGVNS. There are 13 residues in the CDR3. The CDR3 DNA reads as TGTGCCAGCAGTACCGGGACGAAGAATGGCTACACCTTC. It translates to CASSTGTKNGYTF.

The CDR3 DNA reads as TGTGCCTCCCACTCACTTCGATTATCCCTCTATGGCTACACCTTC. Translated, it gives CASHSLRLSLYGYTF. The chain combines TRBV30 with TRBJ1-2; D is uncertain. This CDR3 contains 15 residues. CDR1 and CDR2 from the germline V gene are GTSNPN and SVGIG (reference sequence). Trimming stripped 7 bases from V and 4 bases from J, with 22 bases between.

This rearrangement joins TRBV11-2 to TRBJ2-5; TRBD1 aligns across 8 bases. The CDR3 spans 14 residues. The V segment lost 5 bases and the J segment 2 bases; nucleotides outside the gene matches: 4. Per germline, CDR1 SGHAT and CDR2 FQNNGV. DNA of the CDR3: TGTGCCAGCAGCCCCCGACAGGGGCAAGAGACCCAGTACTTC. It yields the protein CASSPRQGQETQYF.

This clone has just one count. Other nucleotide sequences from this sample produce the same CDR3. The chain carries TRBV10-2 and TRBJ2-2; no firm D call. This CDR3 has 13 amino acids. V lost 6 bases, J lost 4 bases, and 9 bases lay in between. Germline V lookup: CDR1 WSHSY, CDR2 SAAADI. Written as DNA, the CDR3 is TGCGCCAGCAGAGGACGGAGCACCGGGGAGCTGTTTTTT. This gives the protein CASRGRSTGELFF.

In DNA, the CDR3 is TGCGCCAGCAGCCAAGAGGCCTCGGGAGTCGGGGCCAACGTCCTGACTTTC. Translation: CASSQEASGVGANVLTF. The V call is TRBV4-3, the J call TRBJ2-6; weak D call: TRBD2 (6 bases). V was cut by 0 bases and J by 4 bases, with 13 bases left in between. Germline values: CDR1 LGHNA, CDR2 YSLEER. The CDR3 has 17 residues.

About this clone: One junction end does not reproduce the germline sequence, and a read error may be involved. The J gene is TRBJ2-1, the V gene TRBV10-3; the match to TRBD2 covers 9 bases. The CDR3 sequence is 18 residues long. Germline-derived CDR1 and CDR2 are ENHRY and SYGVKD. The CDR3 region is CAISQLPSGREGANKQFF. For the CDR3, the DNA is TGTGCCATCAGTCAATTACCCTCGGGGCGGGAGGGGGCCAATAAGCAGTTCTTC.

The chain carries TRBV7-2 and TRBJ1-2; 8 nucleotides match TRBD1. The V gene's germline CDR1 is SGHTA and CDR2 FQGNSA. The CDR3 contains 14 residues. V was pared by 4 bases and J by 6 bases, with 7 bases of the junction left unmatched. CDR3 DNA sequence: TGTGCCAGCAGCTCCGGATCAGGGGGCGATGGCTACACCTTC. Protein product: CASSSGSGGDGYTF.

J is TRBJ1-1 and V is TRBV7-6; the match to TRBD1 covers 7 bases. Germline V gene sequence: CDR1 SGHVS, CDR2 FNYEAQ. This CDR3 contains 13 residues. With 3 bases clipped from V and 5 bases from J, the junction kept 3 bases outside the gene matches. Here the CDR3 reads CASSFDRATEAFF. In nucleotides, the CDR3 is TGTGCCAGCAGCTTTGACAGGGCAACTGAAGCTTTCTTT.

The rearrangement links TRBV6-1 to TRBJ1-2; D remains ambiguous. V was cut by 7 bases and J by 1 base, with 13 bases left in between. The CDR3 consists of 14 residues. Germline V gene lookup returns CDR1 MNHNS and CDR2 SASEGT. CDR3 protein: CASTPEAVNYGYTF. The DNA of the CDR3 is TGTGCCAGCACCCCAGAGGCAGTTAACTATGGCTACACCTTC.

This clone was counted a single time. V is TRBV6-1 and J is TRBJ1-3; D ambiguous. This CDR3 comprises 14 residues. Germline CDR1 and CDR2: MNHNS and SASEGT. Deletions cut 6 bases from V and 0 bases from J, with 9 bases between. The CDR3 DNA sequence: TGTGCCAGCAGCTATGGAAACTCTGGAAACACCATATATTTT. Translation gives CASSYGNSGNTIYF.

This clone has a handful of counts. The chain couples TRBV6-6 to TRBJ1-2; tentatively, D is TRBD1 (5 bases). The CDR3 contains 14 residues. The V end lost 5 bases, the J end lost 7 bases, and 17 bases lay between the germline ends. The V gene's germline CDR1 is MNHNY and CDR2 SVGAGI (reference sequence). The DNA of the CDR3 is TGTGCCAGCAGTCAGGCGGGGCAGGGAGGTGGCTACACCTTC. Translation gives CASSQAGQGGGYTF.

The chain is built from TRBV6-5 and TRBJ1-5; TRBD1 is a possible D gene (5 bases). The V end lost 6 bases, the J end lost 6 bases, and 18 bases lay between the germline ends. Germline loops: CDR1 MNHEY, CDR2 SVGAGI. The CDR3 spans 15 residues. The CDR3 DNA is TGTGCCAGCAGCTCTACGACCGGGGCTGGTCAGCCCCAGCATTTT. It encodes CASSSTTGAGQPQHF.

The CDR3 region is CASSENTGELFF. CDR3 in DNA: TGTGCCAGCAGTGAAAACACCGGGGAGCTGTTTTTT. The chain has TRBV6-1 and TRBJ2-2; no clear D gene. V gave up 2 bases and J gave up 2 bases, with 0 bases separating them. Germline V gene lookup returns CDR1 MNHNS and CDR2 SASEGT. The CDR3 sequence is 12 residues long.

A single count supports this clone. The chain couples TRBV27 to TRBJ1-4; D is unresolved. Germline values: CDR1 MNHEY, CDR2 SMNVEV (reference sequence). The V gene lost 8 bases and the J gene lost 1 base, with 11 bases spanning the gap. CDR3 length equals 14 residues. CDR3 in amino acids: CASGGWGTNEKLFF. The CDR3 region has the DNA TGTGCCAGCGGTGGGTGGGGAACTAATGAAAAACTGTTTTTT.

This chain links TRBV18 with TRBJ2-3; D is unclear. This CDR3 is built from 14 residues. V was cut by 5 bases and J by 4 bases, with 13 bases left in between. Germline V gives CDR1 KGHSH, CDR2 LQKENI. CDR3 sequence (DNA): TGTGCCAGCTCAAACCAAGTCGATGCAGATACGCAGTATTTT. Protein: CASSNQVDADTQYF. The entire variable domain, with the rest obtained from reference TRBV18 and TRBJ2-3, is as follows: NAGVMQNPRHLVRRRGQEARLRCSPMKGHSHVYWYRQLPEEGLKFMVYLQKENIIDESGMPKERFSAEFPKEGPSILRIQQVVRGDSAAYFCASSNQVDADTQYFGPGTRLTVL.

On this clone: The same CDR3 is also encoded by other DNA sequences in this sample. The rearrangement links TRBV2 to TRBJ1-2; D is uncertain. The ends were cut back, 6 bases at V and 3 bases at J, with 5 bases in the middle. The germline V gene has CDR1 SNHLY and CDR2 FYNNEI. This CDR3 is 11 amino acids long. CDR3 nucleotides: TGTGCCAGCAGCAATTACTATGGCTACACCTTC. As protein: CASSNYYGYTF.

The chain joins TRBV6-5 to TRBJ1-2; tentative D call: TRBD1 (6 bases). The CDR3 consists of 13 residues. Germline lookup yields CDR1 MNHEY and CDR2 SVGAGI. The germline V and J ends were trimmed by 8 bases and 1 base, with 11 bases remaining between them. CDR3 amino acids: CASGYRVNYGYTF. The CDR3, as DNA: TGTGCCAGCGGCTACAGGGTTAACTATGGCTACACCTTC.

The chain links TRBV6-5 to TRBJ1-2; a possible D gene is TRBD1 (6 bases). CDR3 length: 13 amino acids. CDR1 MNHEY and CDR2 SVGAGI come from the germline V gene. Trimming pared 5 bases from V and 8 bases from J, leaving 15 bases between. The CDR3, as DNA: TGTGCCAGCAGTCCAACAGGGTTGGGAGGCTACACCTTC. Amino acid sequence: CASSPTGLGGYTF.

The chain combines TRBV29-1 with TRBJ2-4; 8 bases are a match to TRBD2. CDR1 and CDR2 from the germline V gene are SQVTM and ANQGSEA. The CDR3 totals 15 residues. V lost 7 bases to trimming and J lost 3 bases; unmatched junction nucleotides: 11. This CDR3 is CSASGQRESKNIQYF. The CDR3, as DNA: TGCAGCGCTTCGGGCCAGCGGGAGAGCAAAAACATTCAGTACTTC.

The V and J genes are TRBV6-5 and TRBJ1-2; 7 bases fit TRBD1. Germline loops: CDR1 MNHEY, CDR2 SVGAGI. V shed 0 bases and J 4 bases; nucleotides not matched to a gene: 8. CDR3 size: 16 residues. This chain's CDR3 is CASSYSRQGQFYGYTF. For the CDR3, the DNA is TGTGCCAGCAGTTACTCGAGACAGGGCCAATTCTATGGCTACACCTTC.

The chain has TRBV5-4 and TRBJ1-2, with 8 bases that match TRBD1. The V and J ends lost 0 bases and 2 bases, in that order; junction bases with no gene match: 12. There are 18 residues in the CDR3. CDR1 and CDR2 from the germline V gene are SGHNT and YYREEE (reference sequence). The CDR3 here is CASSLGGMTGALNYGYTF. In DNA, the CDR3 is TGTGCCAGCAGCTTGGGTGGGATGACAGGGGCCCTAAACTATGGCTACACCTTC.

V usage is TRBV7-2 and J usage is TRBJ2-7; possibly TRBD2 for D (5 bases). V dropped 1 base and J dropped 2 bases, with 21 bases sitting between them. CDR3 length: 18 amino acids. The germline CDR1 and CDR2 sequences are SGHTA and FQGNSA. This CDR3 is CASSLVRGGAVNTYEQYF. For the CDR3, the DNA is TGTGCCAGCAGCTTAGTACGTGGAGGAGCGGTGAATACCTACGAGCAGTACTTC.